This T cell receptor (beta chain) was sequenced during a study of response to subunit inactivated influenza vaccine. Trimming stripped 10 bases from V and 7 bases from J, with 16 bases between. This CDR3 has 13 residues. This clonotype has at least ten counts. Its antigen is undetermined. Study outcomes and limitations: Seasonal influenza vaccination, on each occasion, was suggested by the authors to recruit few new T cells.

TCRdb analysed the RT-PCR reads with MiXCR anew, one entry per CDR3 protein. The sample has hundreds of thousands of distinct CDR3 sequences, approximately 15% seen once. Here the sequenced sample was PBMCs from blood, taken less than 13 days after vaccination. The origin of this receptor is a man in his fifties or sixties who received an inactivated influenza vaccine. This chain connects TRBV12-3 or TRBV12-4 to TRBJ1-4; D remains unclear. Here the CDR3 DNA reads TGTGCCACCGGGGAGAGTACTGGTGAAAAACTGTTTTTT. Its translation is CATGESTGEKLFF.